Included here is one T cell receptor (beta chain) sequence, with context. What it binds is unknown. The sample is drawn from a study of T cell repertoires in cytomegalovirus infection. On the study more broadly: In the study, CMV epitopes included recently identified HLA-C-restricted and well-studied HLA-B-restricted ones. Indications came from public TCR beta signatures; they pointed to CMV infection and to a matching HLA type.

TCRdb re-derived calls from the reads in MiXCR, one entry per CDR3 protein. The profile shows about 570,000 distinct CDR3 sequences, 40% of them singletons. The germline gives CDR1 SGHAT, CDR2 FQNNGV. The CDR3 runs to 15 residues. The germline V and J ends were trimmed by 1 base and 2 bases, with 11 bases remaining between them. General study findings and limits: Dominating the ex vivo response were TCR beta clonotypes that were CMV-specific and HLA-C-restricted. Of the TCR beta families, the public ones yielded a cumulative frequency that identified carriers of CMV plus the relevant HLA.

V is TRBV11-2 and J is TRBJ1-2; D is possibly TRBD1 (5 bases). This TCR came from a human donor in good health (CMV status not recorded). Some clones in this sample may be carry-over from other donors' samples. Sequenced material: cultured PBMCs, taken from culture after CMV antigen stimulation. CDR3 coding DNA: TGTGCCAGCAGCTTAGTCGCCAGGGCCAACTATGGCTACACCTTC. It yields the protein CASSLVARANYGYTF.